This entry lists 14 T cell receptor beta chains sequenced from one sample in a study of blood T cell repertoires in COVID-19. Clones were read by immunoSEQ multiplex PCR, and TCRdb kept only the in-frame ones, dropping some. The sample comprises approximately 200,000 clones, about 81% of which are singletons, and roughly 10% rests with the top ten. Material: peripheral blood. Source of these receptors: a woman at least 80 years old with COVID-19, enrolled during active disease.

The CDR3 sequence is CASSPPSGGVDEQYF. In DNA form, the CDR3 reads TGTGCCAGCTCACCGCCCAGTGGGGGGGTAGACGAGCAGTACTTC. The J gene is TRBJ2-7, the V gene TRBV18, with TRBD2 matching 7 bases. V was clipped by 3 bases and J by 5 bases; unmatched bases: 10. This CDR3 spans 15 amino acids. Germline CDR1 KGHSH, CDR2 LQKENI.

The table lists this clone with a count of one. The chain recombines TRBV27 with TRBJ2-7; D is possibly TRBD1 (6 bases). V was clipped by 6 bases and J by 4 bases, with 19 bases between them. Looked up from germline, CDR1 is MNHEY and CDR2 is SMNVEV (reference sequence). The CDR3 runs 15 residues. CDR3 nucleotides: TGTGCCAGCAGCCCAGGGGTGCTAGCACCATACGAGCAGTACTTC. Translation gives CASSPGVLAPYEQYF.

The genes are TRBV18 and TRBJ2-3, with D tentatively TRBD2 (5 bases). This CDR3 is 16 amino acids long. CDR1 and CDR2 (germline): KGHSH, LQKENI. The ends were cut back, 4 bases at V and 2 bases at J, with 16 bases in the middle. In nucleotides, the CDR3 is TGTGCCAGCTCACGAAGGATCGGGGAATCCACAGATACGCAGTATTTT. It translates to CASSRRIGESTDTQYF.

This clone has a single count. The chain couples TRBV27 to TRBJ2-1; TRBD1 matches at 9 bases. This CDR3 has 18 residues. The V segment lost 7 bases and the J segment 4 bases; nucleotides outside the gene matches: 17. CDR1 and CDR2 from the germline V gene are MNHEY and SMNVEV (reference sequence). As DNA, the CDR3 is TGTGCCAGCACCCCCTATGGGTCGGGGACAGGGAATTACAATGAGCAGTTCTTC. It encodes CASTPYGSGTGNYNEQFF.

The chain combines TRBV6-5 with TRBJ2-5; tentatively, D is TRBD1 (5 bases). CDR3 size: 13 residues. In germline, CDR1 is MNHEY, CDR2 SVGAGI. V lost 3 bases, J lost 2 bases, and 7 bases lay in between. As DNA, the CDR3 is TGTGCCAGCAGTTATCCAGGGCAAGAGACCCAGTACTTC. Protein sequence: CASSYPGQETQYF.

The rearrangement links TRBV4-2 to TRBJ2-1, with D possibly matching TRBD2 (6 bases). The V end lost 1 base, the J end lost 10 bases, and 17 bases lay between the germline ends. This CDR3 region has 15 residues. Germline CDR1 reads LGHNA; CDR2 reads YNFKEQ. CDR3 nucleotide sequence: TGTGCCAGCAGCCAAGGGGCCCGGGGGACTGACGAGCAGTTCTTC. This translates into CASSQGARGTDEQFF.

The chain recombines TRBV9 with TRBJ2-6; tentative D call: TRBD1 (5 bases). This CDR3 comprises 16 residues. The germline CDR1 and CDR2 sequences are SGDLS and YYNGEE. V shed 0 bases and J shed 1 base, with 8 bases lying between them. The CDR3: CASSVGGHSGANVLTF. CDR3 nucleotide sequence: TGTGCCAGCAGCGTAGGTGGACATTCTGGGGCCAACGTCCTGACTTTC.

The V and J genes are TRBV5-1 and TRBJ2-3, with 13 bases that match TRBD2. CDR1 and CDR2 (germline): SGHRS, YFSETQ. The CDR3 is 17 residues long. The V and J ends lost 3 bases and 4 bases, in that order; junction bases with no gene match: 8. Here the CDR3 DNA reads TGCGCCAGCAGCTCCAGGACTAGCGGGAGTTACGCAGATACGCAGTATTTT. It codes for CASSSRTSGSYADTQYF.

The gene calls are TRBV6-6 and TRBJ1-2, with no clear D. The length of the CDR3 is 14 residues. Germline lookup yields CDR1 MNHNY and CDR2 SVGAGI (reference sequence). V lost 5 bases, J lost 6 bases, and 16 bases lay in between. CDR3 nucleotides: TGTGCCAGCAGTGTCCCGGGGATGGGAGATGGCTACACCTTC. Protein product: CASSVPGMGDGYTF.

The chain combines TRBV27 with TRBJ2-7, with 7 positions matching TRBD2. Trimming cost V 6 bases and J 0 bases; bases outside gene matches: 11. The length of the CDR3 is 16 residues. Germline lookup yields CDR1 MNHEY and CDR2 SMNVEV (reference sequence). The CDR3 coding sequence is TGTGCCAGCAGCCCGTCTAGCGGAGAACTCTCCTACGAGCAGTACTTC. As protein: CASSPSSGELSYEQYF.

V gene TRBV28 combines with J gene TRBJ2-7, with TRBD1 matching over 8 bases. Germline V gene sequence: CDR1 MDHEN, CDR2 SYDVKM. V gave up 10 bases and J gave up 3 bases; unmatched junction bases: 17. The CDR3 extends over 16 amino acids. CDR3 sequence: CATSFFRTGKYYEQYF. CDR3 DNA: TGTGCCACCTCTTTTTTCCGGACAGGGAAATACTACGAGCAGTACTTC.

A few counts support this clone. CDR3: CASMSFEKLFF. In DNA form, the CDR3 reads TGTGCCAGCATGAGCTTTGAAAAACTGTTTTTT. V is TRBV6-5 and J is TRBJ1-4; D unresolved. Germline CDR1 is MNHEY and CDR2 is SVGAGI. Trimming took off 7 bases at V and 7 bases at J, with 7 bases between the two ends. The CDR3 contains 11 residues.

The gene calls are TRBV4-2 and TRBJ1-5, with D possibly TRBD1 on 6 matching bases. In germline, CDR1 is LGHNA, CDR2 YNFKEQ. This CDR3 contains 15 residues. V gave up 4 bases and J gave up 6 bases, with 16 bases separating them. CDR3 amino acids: CASSLTTRGTQPQHF. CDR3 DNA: TGTGCCAGCAGCCTTACTACCAGGGGTACTCAGCCCCAGCATTTT.

CDR3 DNA: TGTGCCAGTAGTATAAATCAAGGGGGTAGGACTGAAGCTTTCTTT. Amino acid sequence: CASSINQGGRTEAFF. The chain uses TRBV19 and TRBJ1-1; possibly TRBD1 for D (6 bases). The germline CDR1 and CDR2 sequences are LNHDA and SQIVND (reference sequence). The CDR3 is 15 amino acids. V gave up 2 bases and J gave up 5 bases, with 15 bases separating them. The variable domain in full, completed from reference TRBV19 and TRBJ1-1, reads DGGITQSPKYLFRKEGQNVTLSCEQNLNHDAMYWYRQDPGQGLRLIYYSQIVNDFQKGDIAEGYSVSREKKESFPLTVTSAQKNPTAFYLCASSINQGGRTEAFFGQGTRLTVV.